Included here is one T cell receptor (beta chain) sequence, with context. With 0 bases removed from V and 3 bases from J, the gap between germline ends came to 9 bases. The CDR3 has 14 residues. CDR1 and CDR2 from the germline V gene are LGHNA and YNFKEQ. This sample was included in a study of T cells in Graves' hyperthyroidism and ophthalmopathy. RNA transcripts provided the source from which TCR beta CDR3 regions were amplified. The study used the HTBI primer set for a first-round RT-PCR of the TCR CDR3. TCRdb re-called the multiplex PCR reads with MiXCR, one entry per CDR3 protein. The sample records about 290,000 distinct CDR3 sequences, 13% to 15% being singletons. Diagnoses were established using clinical symptoms, serum thyroxine and TRAb, thyroid ultrasound and orbital computed tomography.

The rearrangement joins TRBV4-2 to TRBJ2-7, with unresolved D. What was sequenced was blood. The clonotype was recovered from a woman in her forties or fifties with Graves' hyperthyroidism that later progressed to Graves' ophthalmopathy. CDR3 amino acids: CASSQERKRYEQYF. CDR3 bases: TGTGCCAGCAGCCAAGAAAGGAAGCGCTACGAGCAGTACTTC.